This record concerns one TCR beta chain sequence. This entry is derived from a study of blood T cell repertoires in COVID-19. Study details: Researchers got acute and convalescent COVID-19 samples from the United States, Italy and Spain.

Only in-frame clones appear in the TCRdb table, and some are missing; sequencing was by immunoSEQ multiplex PCR. The table has more than 300,000 clones, 90% seen once. V was cut by 2 bases and J by 0 bases, with 10 bases left in between. CDR3 size: 15 residues. Per germline, CDR1 MNHEY and CDR2 SVGAGI. The TCR sequence derives from a woman in her thirties or forties with COVID-19, enrolled during active disease. V and J are TRBV6-5 and TRBJ1-1; the D is unclear. Sample: peripheral blood. In DNA form, the CDR3 reads TGTGCCAGCAGTTACGAGGGCAGCATGAACACTGAAGCTTTCTTT. Protein: CASSYEGSMNTEAFF.